This record concerns one TCR beta chain sequence. This sample was included in a study of control samples from healthy donors and cancer patients. Using immunoSEQ multiplex PCR, the repertoire was profiled, and TCRdb retains in-frame clones only, with some absent. The data show about 190,000 clones, about 91% seen once. The germline CDR1 and CDR2 sequences are LNHDA and SQIVND (reference sequence). The V and J ends lost 3 bases and 5 bases respectively, with 13 bases between them. The CDR3 covers 14 residues. This receptor was obtained from a man younger than 45 in good health. Sequencing used blood. This sequence joins TRBV19 and TRBJ1-1; the D is unclear. The DNA for the CDR3 is TGTGCCAGTAGTATCCGTTCTGGTGGAACTGAAGCTTTCTTT. Amino acids: CASSIRSGGTEAFF.